Listed here are 20 T cell receptor beta chains from one sample, sequenced in a study of shared clonotypes between healthy human individuals. Using immunoSEQ multiplex PCR, the repertoire was profiled, and TCRdb retains in-frame clones only, with some absent. Of about 2.4 million clones listed, approximately 93% were seen once; the top ten hold around 0.4%. Specimen: naive CD4+ T cells from PBMCs. The sample's subset: CD45RA+ positively selected. These receptors all come from a man aged 18-30 years in good health. Some clones in this sample may be carry-over from other donors' samples.

The J gene is TRBJ2-7, the V gene TRBV6-1, with 9 bases aligning to TRBD1. V was clipped by 6 bases and J by 3 bases; unmatched bases: 6. Germline CDR1 MNHNS, CDR2 SASEGT. The CDR3 is 14 amino acids. CDR3: CASRVGQGFYEQYF. The CDR3, as DNA: TGTGCCAGCAGGGTGGGACAGGGATTCTACGAGCAGTACTTC.

The chain joins TRBV28 to TRBJ2-1; TRBD2 matches 13 bases. Trimming took 5 bases from V and 7 from J; bases not matched to a gene: 11. The CDR3 is 17 residues long. Per the germline V gene, CDR1 is MDHEN and CDR2 is SYDVKM. CDR3: CASSTYPGTSGKNEQFF. CDR3 nucleotide sequence: TGTGCCAGCAGTACTTATCCCGGGACTAGCGGGAAAAATGAGCAGTTCTTC.

The J gene is TRBJ1-2, the V gene TRBV28, with D unclear. The germline CDR1 and CDR2 sequences are MDHEN and SYDVKM. There are 13 residues in the CDR3. Trimming took off 2 bases at V and 6 bases at J, with 10 bases between the two ends. Here the CDR3 reads CASSLGTSNGYTF. The DNA for the CDR3 is TGTGCCAGCAGTTTAGGAACCTCGAATGGCTACACCTTC.

The chain has TRBV6-1 and TRBJ1-1; 7 bases align to TRBD1. With 1 base clipped from V and 1 base from J, the junction kept 9 bases outside the gene matches. There are 17 residues in the CDR3. CDR1 and CDR2 from the germline V gene are MNHNS and SASEGT. As DNA, the CDR3 is TGTGCCAGCAGTGAAGGGCAGGGGGACAATTGGAACACTGAAGCTTTCTTT. Residues: CASSEGQGDNWNTEAFF.

The chain carries TRBV14 and TRBJ2-4; 8 bases map to TRBD1. The CDR3 consists of 19 residues. Trimming took 4 bases from V and 4 from J; bases not matched to a gene: 18. CDR1 is SGHDN and CDR2 is FVKESK in the germline V gene. The CDR3 region has the DNA TGTGCCAGCAGCCCCCGGGACAGGTCCTCCTTTGGGATTAAAAACATTCAGTACTTC. As protein: CASSPRDRSSFGIKNIQYF.

J is TRBJ1-6 and V is TRBV30; D perhaps matches TRBD1 (5 bases). Trimming removed 4 bases from V and 7 bases from J, with 17 bases in between. The germline V gene has CDR1 GTSNPN and CDR2 SVGIG (reference sequence). This CDR3 has 15 amino acids. DNA of the CDR3: TGTGCCTGGACATCACCACCAGGGTGGAATTCACCCCTCCACTTT. Residues: CAWTSPPGWNSPLHF. Full variable domain (outside the CDR3, taken from reference TRBV30 and TRBJ1-6): SQTIHQWPATLVQPVGSPLSLECTVEGTSNPNLYWYRQAAGRGLQLLFYSVGIGQISSEVPQNLSASRPQDRQFILSSKKLLLSDSGFYLCAWTSPPGWNSPLHFGNGTRLTVT.

Concerning this clone itself: Within the sample, other DNA sequences also encode this same CDR3. CDR3: CASSLAGSYNEQFF. Here the CDR3 DNA reads TGTGCCAGCAGCTTGGCGGGATCCTACAATGAGCAGTTCTTC. The chain links TRBV7-3 to TRBJ2-1; maybe TRBD2 (6 bases). Germline values: CDR1 SGHTA, CDR2 FQGTGA. Trimming stripped 3 bases from V and 1 base from J, with 7 bases between. The CDR3 has 14 amino acids. The whole variable domain, remainder taken from reference TRBV7-3 and TRBJ2-1, is GAGVSQTPSNKVTEKGKYVELRCDPISGHTALYWYRQSLGQGPEFLIYFQGTGAADDSGLPNDRFFAVRPEGSVSTLKIQRTERGDSAVYLCASSLAGSYNEQFFGPGTRLTVL.

This sequence joins TRBV28 and TRBJ2-5, with D unclear. V was pared by 2 bases and J by 5 bases, with 15 bases between. This CDR3 is 15 amino acids long. Germline lookup yields CDR1 MDHEN and CDR2 SYDVKM. The CDR3 DNA reads as TGTGCCAGCAGTTTAAGGCCAGGCGAGAGGGAGACCCAGTACTTC. Translating it yields CASSLRPGERETQYF.

This clone has just one count. The chain is built from TRBV29-1 and TRBJ2-1; TRBD1 is a possible D gene (5 bases). CDR1 and CDR2 (germline): SQVTM, ANQGSEA. The CDR3 covers 13 residues. V lost 5 bases and J lost 2, with 10 bases in between. This chain's CDR3 is CSVNRWPYNEQFF. CDR3 in DNA: TGCAGCGTTAACAGGTGGCCCTACAATGAGCAGTTCTTC.

The chain recombines TRBV5-5 with TRBJ2-7; 8 bases map to TRBD2. The CDR3 contains 15 residues. Germline trimming cut 4 bases from V and 4 bases from J; bases unmatched to any gene: 10. Germline-derived CDR1 and CDR2 are SGHKS and YYEKEE (reference sequence). CDR3 sequence reads: CASSLPLAGEYEQYF. In DNA form, the CDR3 reads TGTGCCAGCAGCCTCCCGCTAGCGGGCGAGTACGAGCAGTACTTC. Full variable domain (missing parts from reference TRBV5-5 and TRBJ2-7): DAGVTQSPTHLIKTRGQQVTLRCSPISGHKSVSWYQQVLGQGPQFIFQYYEKEERGRGNFPDRFSARQFPNYSSELNVNALLLGDSALYLCASSLPLAGEYEQYFGPGTRLTVT.

This chain connects TRBV4-1 to TRBJ2-1; TRBD2 aligns across 10 bases. The CDR3 sequence is 15 residues long. V was clipped by 6 bases and J by 5 bases; unmatched bases: 7. Germline loops: CDR1 MGHRA, CDR2 YSYEKL. This CDR3 reads CASRPTSGANNEQFF. The CDR3 DNA sequence: TGCGCCAGCAGACCCACTAGCGGGGCTAACAATGAGCAGTTCTTC.

For this clone: Other nucleotide sequences from this sample produce the same CDR3. The chain links TRBV6-6 to TRBJ2-1; 13 bases fit TRBD2. CDR3 length: 16 residues. Germline assignment: CDR1 MNHNY and CDR2 SVGAGI (reference sequence). The V gene end was trimmed by 2 bases and the J gene end by 4 bases; junction bases not matched to a gene: 2. The CDR3 nucleotides are TGTGCCAGCAGTTACCCGGGACTAGCGGGATACAATGAGCAGTTCTTC. Its translation is CASSYPGLAGYNEQFF.

This clone has a single count. The V and J genes are TRBV28 and TRBJ2-7, with no clear D. Looked up from germline, CDR1 is MDHEN and CDR2 is SYDVKM. The CDR3 runs 14 residues. V dropped 3 bases and J dropped 2 bases, with 11 bases sitting between them. The CDR3 sequence is CASSFPALTYEQYF. For the CDR3, the DNA is TGTGCCAGCAGTTTTCCCGCTCTAACCTACGAGCAGTACTTC.

The rearrangement links TRBV18 to TRBJ1-4; D might be TRBD1 (5 bases). Germline V gene sequence: CDR1 KGHSH, CDR2 LQKENI. This CDR3 region has 14 residues. Trimming shortened V by 6 bases and J by 8 bases, and 16 bases separated the two germline ends. DNA for the CDR3: TGTGCCAGCTCCCCCGGACATGCGATCGAAAAACTGTTTTTT. Its protein is CASSPGHAIEKLFF.

The chain carries TRBV28 and TRBJ1-2; unclear D gene. The germline V gene encodes CDR1 MDHEN and CDR2 SYDVKM. Deletions cut 5 bases from V and 7 bases from J, with 8 bases between. The CDR3 runs 11 residues. In DNA form, the CDR3 reads TGTGCCAGCAGTCCTACCGGTGGCTACACCTTC. It encodes CASSPTGGYTF.

The genes are TRBV7-9 and TRBJ1-4; 9 positions match TRBD1. This CDR3 region has 14 residues. With V trimmed by 5 bases and J by 6 bases, 4 bases remained unmatched. In germline, CDR1 is SEHNR, CDR2 FQNEAQ (reference sequence). In DNA, the CDR3 is TGTGCCAGCAGCGTGGACAGGGGATATGAAAAACTGTTTTTT. This translates into CASSVDRGYEKLFF.

This chain links TRBV2 with TRBJ2-7; TRBD1 aligns across 9 bases. Germline-derived CDR1 and CDR2 are SNHLY and FYNNEI. CDR3 length: 13 residues. V gave up 8 bases and J gave up 8 bases; unmatched junction bases: 10. The DNA for the CDR3 is TGTGCCAGCGGTCTGGGACAGGGACACCAGCAGTACTTC. Amino acids: CASGLGQGHQQYF.

This chain uses TRBV5-1 with TRBJ2-5; D remains ambiguous. The CDR3 is 11 amino acids. The germline V and J ends were trimmed by 6 bases and 3 bases, with 6 bases remaining between them. Germline CDR1 is SGHRS and CDR2 is YFSETQ. The CDR3 loop is CASTSEETQYF. Written as DNA, the CDR3 is TGCGCCAGCACTTCAGAAGAGACCCAGTACTTC.

J is TRBJ1-1 and V is TRBV7-3; D unresolved. V gave up 5 bases and J gave up 1 base, with 14 bases separating them. The CDR3 runs to 15 residues. Per germline, CDR1 SGHTA and CDR2 FQGTGA. The CDR3 bases are TGTGCCAGCAGCCCCCGCGCGGGAGCGAACACTGAAGCTTTCTTT. Translating it yields CASSPRAGANTEAFF. Full variable domain (remainder filled in from reference TRBV7-3 and TRBJ1-1): GAGVSQTPSNKVTEKGKYVELRCDPISGHTALYWYRQSLGQGPEFLIYFQGTGAADDSGLPNDRFFAVRPEGSVSTLKIQRTERGDSAVYLCASSPRAGANTEAFFGQGTRLTVV.

The chain links TRBV19 to TRBJ1-3; D is unclear. V was trimmed by 5 bases and J by 4 bases, leaving 6 bases between them. The V gene's germline CDR1 is LNHDA and CDR2 SQIVND (reference sequence). The CDR3 is made up of 12 amino acids. CDR3: CASSLSGNTIYF. The DNA of the CDR3 is TGTGCCAGTAGTTTATCCGGAAACACCATATATTTT.